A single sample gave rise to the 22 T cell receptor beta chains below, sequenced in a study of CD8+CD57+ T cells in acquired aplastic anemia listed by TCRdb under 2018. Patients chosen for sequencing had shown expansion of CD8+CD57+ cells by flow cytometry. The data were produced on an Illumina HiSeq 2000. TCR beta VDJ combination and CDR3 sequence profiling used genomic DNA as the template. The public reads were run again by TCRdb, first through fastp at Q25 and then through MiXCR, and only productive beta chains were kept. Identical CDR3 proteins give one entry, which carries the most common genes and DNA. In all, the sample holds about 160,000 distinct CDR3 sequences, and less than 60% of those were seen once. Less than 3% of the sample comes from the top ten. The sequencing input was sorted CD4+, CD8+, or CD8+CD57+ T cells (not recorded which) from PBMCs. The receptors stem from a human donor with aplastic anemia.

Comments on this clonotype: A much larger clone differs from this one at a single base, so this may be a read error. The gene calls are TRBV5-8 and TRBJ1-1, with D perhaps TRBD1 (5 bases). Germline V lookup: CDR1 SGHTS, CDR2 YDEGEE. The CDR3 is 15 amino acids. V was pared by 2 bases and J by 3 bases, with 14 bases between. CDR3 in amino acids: CASSLNPRQYTEAFF. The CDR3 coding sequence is TGTGCCAGCAGCTTAAACCCCAGACAGTACACTGAAGCTTTCTTT.

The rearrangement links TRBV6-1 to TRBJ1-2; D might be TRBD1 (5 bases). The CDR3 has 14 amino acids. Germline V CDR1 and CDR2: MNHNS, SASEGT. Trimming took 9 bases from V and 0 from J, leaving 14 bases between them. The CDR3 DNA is TGTGCCAGTATAGGGACGGATGCTAACTATGGCTACACCTTC. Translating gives CASIGTDANYGYTF.

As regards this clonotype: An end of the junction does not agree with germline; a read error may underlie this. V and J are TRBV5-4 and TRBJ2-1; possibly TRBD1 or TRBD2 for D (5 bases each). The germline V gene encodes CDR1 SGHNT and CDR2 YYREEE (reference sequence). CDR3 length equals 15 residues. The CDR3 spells CASSLGDQTSNEQLF. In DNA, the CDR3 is TGTGCCAGCAGCTTGGGGGACCAAACCTCCAATGAGCAGCTCTTC. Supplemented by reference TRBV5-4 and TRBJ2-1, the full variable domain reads ETGVTQSPTHLIKTRGQQVTLRCSSQSGHNTVSWYQQALGQGPQFIFQYYREEENGRGNFPPRFSGLQFPNYSSELNVNALELDDSALYLCASSLGDQTSNEQLFGPGTRLTVL.

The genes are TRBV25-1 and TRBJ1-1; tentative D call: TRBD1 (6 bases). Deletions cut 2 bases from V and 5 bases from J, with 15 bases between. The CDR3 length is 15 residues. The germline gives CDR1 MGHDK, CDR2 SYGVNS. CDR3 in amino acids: CASSEGGRGRTEAFF. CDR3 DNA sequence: TGTGCCAGCAGTGAAGGAGGCAGGGGAAGGACTGAAGCTTTCTTT.

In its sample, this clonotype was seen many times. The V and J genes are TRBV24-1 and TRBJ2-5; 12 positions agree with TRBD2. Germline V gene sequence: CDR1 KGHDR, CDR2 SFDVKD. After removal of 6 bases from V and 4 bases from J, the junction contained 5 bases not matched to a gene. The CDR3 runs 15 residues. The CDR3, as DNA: TGTGCCACCAGTTCGACTAGCGGGAGAGGAGAGACCCAGTACTTC. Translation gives CATSSTSGRGETQYF.

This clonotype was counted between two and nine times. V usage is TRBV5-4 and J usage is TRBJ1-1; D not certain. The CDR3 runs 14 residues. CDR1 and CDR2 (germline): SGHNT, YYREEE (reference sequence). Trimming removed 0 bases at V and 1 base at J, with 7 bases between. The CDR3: CASSLARANTEAFF. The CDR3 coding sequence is TGTGCCAGCAGCTTGGCAAGGGCGAACACTGAAGCTTTCTTT.

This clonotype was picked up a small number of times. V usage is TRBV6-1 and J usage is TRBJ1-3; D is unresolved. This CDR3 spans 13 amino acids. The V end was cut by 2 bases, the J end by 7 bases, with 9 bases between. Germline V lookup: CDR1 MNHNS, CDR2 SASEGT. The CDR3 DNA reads TGTGCCAGCAGTGAATCCAAGGGTAACACCATATATTTT. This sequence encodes CASSESKGNTIYF.

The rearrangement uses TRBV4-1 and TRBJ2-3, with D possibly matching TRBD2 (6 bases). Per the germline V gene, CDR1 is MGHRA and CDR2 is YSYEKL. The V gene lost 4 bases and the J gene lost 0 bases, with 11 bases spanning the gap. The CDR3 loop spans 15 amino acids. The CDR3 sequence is CASSPTSLSTDTQYF. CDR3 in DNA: TGCGCCAGCAGCCCCACTAGCCTCAGCACAGATACGCAGTATTTT.

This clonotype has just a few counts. CDR3 bases: TGCGCCAGCAGTGTCGGGGATGGCTACACCTTC. This sequence encodes CASSVGDGYTF. The genes are TRBV10-2 and TRBJ1-2; no clear D. From germline, CDR1 is WSHSY and CDR2 SAAADI. V gave up 4 bases and J gave up 6 bases, with 6 bases separating them. This CDR3 comprises 11 residues.

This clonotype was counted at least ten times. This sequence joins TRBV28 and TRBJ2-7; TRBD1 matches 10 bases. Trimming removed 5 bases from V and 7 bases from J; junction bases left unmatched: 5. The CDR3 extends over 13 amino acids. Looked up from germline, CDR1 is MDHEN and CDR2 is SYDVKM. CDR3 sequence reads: CASSRTGGREQYF. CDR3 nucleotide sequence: TGTGCCAGCAGTAGGACAGGGGGGAGGGAGCAGTACTTC.

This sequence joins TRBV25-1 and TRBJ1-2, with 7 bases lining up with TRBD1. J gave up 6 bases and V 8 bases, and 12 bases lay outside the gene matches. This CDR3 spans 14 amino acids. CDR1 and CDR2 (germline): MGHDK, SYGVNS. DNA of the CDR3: TGTGCCAGCCCCAGCAGACAGGGACAAAATGGCTACACCTTC. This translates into CASPSRQGQNGYTF.

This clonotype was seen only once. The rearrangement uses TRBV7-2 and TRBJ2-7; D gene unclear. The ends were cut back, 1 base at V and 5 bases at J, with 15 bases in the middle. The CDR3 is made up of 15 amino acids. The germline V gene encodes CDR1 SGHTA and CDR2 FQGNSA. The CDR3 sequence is CASSLGFAVTNEQYF. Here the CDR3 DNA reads TGTGCCAGCAGCTTAGGTTTCGCCGTTACCAACGAGCAGTACTTC.

In DNA, the CDR3 is TGCGCCAGCAGCTACGTAGACAGGGGCCTATCCGAGCAGTACTTC. The encoded protein is CASSYVDRGLSEQYF. V gene TRBV5-1 combines with J gene TRBJ2-7; 8 positions agree with TRBD1. Germline V gene data show CDR1 as SGHRS and CDR2 as YFSETQ. V shed 3 bases, J shed 6 bases, and the junction held 11 bases outside the gene matches. The CDR3 is 15 amino acids.

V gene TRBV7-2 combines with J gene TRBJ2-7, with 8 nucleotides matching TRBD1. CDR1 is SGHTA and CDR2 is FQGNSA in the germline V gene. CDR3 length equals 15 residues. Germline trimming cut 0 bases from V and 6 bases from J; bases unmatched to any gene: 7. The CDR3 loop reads CASSLASQGAFEQYF. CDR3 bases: TGTGCCAGCAGCTTAGCATCCCAGGGGGCGTTCGAGCAGTACTTC.

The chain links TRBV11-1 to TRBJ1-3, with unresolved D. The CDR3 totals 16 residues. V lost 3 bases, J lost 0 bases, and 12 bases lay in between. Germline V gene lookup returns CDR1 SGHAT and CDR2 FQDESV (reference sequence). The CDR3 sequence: CASSFLGIYSGNTIYF. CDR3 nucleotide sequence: TGTGCCAGCAGCTTCCTCGGCATCTACTCTGGAAACACCATATATTTT.

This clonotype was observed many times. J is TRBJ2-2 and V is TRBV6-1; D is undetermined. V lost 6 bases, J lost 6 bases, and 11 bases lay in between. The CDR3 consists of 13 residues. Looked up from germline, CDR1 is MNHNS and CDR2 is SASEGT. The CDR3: CASRVQDPGELFF. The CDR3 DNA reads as TGTGCCAGCAGGGTCCAGGACCCCGGGGAGCTGTTTTTT.

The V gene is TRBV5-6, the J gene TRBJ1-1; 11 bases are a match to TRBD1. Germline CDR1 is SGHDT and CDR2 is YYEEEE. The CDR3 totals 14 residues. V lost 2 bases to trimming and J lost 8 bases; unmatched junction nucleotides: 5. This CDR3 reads CASSLRTGGEEAFF. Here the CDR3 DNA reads TGTGCCAGCAGCTTACGGACAGGGGGCGAGGAAGCTTTCTTT. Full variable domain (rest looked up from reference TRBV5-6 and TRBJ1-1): DAGVTQSPTHLIKTRGQQVTLRCSPKSGHDTVSWYQQALGQGPQFIFQYYEEEERQRGNFPDRFSGHQFPNYSSELNVNALLLGDSALYLCASSLRTGGEEAFFGQGTRLTVV.

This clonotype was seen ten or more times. CDR3 loop: CASSLAGLVVAGELFF. The CDR3 DNA reads as TGTGCCAGCAGCTTAGCGGGACTCGTGGTCGCCGGGGAGCTGTTTTTT. The chain has TRBV7-9 and TRBJ2-2; a possible D gene is TRBD2 (6 bases). Trimming took 0 bases from V and 6 from J, leaving 14 bases between them. The CDR3 is 16 amino acids. Germline V gene sequence: CDR1 SEHNR, CDR2 FQNEAQ (reference sequence).

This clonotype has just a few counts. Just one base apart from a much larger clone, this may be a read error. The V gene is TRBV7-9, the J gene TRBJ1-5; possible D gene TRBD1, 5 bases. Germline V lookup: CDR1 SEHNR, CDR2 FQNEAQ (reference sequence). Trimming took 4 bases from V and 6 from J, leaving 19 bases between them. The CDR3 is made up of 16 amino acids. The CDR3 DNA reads TGTGCCAGCAGCTGGGGGGAGACCCGCGGCAGTCAGCCCCAGCATTTT. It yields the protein CASSWGETRGSQPQHF. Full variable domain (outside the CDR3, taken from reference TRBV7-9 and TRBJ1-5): DTGVSQNPRHKITKRGQNVTFRCDPISEHNRLYWYRQTLGQGPEFLTYFQNEAQLEKSRLLSDRFSAERPKGSFSTLEIQRTEQGDSAMYLCASSWGETRGSQPQHFGDGTRLSIL.

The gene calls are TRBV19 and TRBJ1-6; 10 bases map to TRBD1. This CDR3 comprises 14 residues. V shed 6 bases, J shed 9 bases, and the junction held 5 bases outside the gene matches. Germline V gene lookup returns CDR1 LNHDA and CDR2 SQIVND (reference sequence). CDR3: CASRQTGGFSPLHF. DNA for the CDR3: TGTGCCAGTAGACAGACAGGGGGCTTTTCACCCCTCCACTTT.

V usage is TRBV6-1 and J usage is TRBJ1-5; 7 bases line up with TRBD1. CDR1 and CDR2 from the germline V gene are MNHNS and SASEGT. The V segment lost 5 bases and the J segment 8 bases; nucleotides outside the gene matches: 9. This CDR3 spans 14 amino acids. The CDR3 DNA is TGTGCCAGCAGTAGAATCGGGACAGCGGAGCCCCAGCATTTT. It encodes CASSRIGTAEPQHF.

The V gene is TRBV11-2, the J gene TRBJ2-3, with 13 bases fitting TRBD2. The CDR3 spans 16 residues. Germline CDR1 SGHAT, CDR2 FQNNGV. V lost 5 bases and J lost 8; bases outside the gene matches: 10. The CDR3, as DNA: TGTGCCAGCAGCCCAACACTAGCGGGAGGGGTGGGTACGCAGTATTTT. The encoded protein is CASSPTLAGGVGTQYF. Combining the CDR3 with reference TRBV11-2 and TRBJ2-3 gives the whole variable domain EAGVAQSPRYKIIEKRQSVAFWCNPISGHATLYWYQQILGQGPKLLIQFQNNGVVDDSQLPKDRFSAERLKGVDSTLKIQPAKLEDSAVYLCASSPTLAGGVGTQYFGPGTRLTVL.